The rows below give T cell receptor beta chains drawn from one sample of a study of cytomegalovirus exposure and HLA in healthy donors. The repertoire was sequenced with immunoSEQ multiplex PCR; TCRdb's copy has only in-frame clones and lacks some. The data contain about 140,000 clones, over 75% of them singletons. Sequenced sample: PBMCs. The origin of the receptors is a man aged 35 to 55 in good health and CMV-seronegative. Both conserved end residues are part of each CDR3. D genes are given only for firm matches. Some rows have no size entry. The others give once, few or many, or a class for an expanded clone.

J	size	D	V	CDR3	DNA
TRBJ2-3	few	TRBD2	TRBV13	CASSPSGRGTDTQYF	TGTGCCAGCAGCCCTAGCGGGAGGGGCACAGATACGCAGTATTTT
TRBJ2-7	.	TRBD1	TRBV7-9	CASSRQGETYEQYF	TGTGCCAGCAGCCGACAGGGTGAAACCTACGAGCAGTACTTC
TRBJ2-2	medium-sized	.	TRBV5-1	CASSLRSYTGELFF	TGCGCCAGCAGCTTGCGGTCTTACACCGGGGAGCTGTTTTTT
TRBJ1-5	.	.	TRBV6-5	CASSYSNTYQPQHF	TGTGCCAGCAGTTACTCGAACACCTATCAGCCCCAGCATTTT
TRBJ1-4	.	TRBD1	TRBV7-9	CASSSTELGGNEKLFF	TGTGCCAGCAGCTCGACGGAGCTAGGGGGCAATGAAAAACTGTTTTTT
TRBJ2-3	once	.	TRBV4-2	CAPMGGLPSGSTDTQYF	TGTGCCCCCATGGGCGGACTACCATCGGGTAGCACAGATACGCAGTATTTT
TRBJ1-5	.	.	TRBV27	CASGEVGNQPQHF	TGTGCCAGCGGAGAGGTTGGCAATCAGCCCCAGCATTTT
TRBJ2-3	.	.	TRBV4-1	CASSQGLSDTQYF	TGCGCCAGCAGCCAAGGACTCTCGGATACGCAGTATTTT
TRBJ1-5	.	TRBD1	TRBV9	CASSVGTDNQPQHF	TGTGCCAGCAGCGTTGGGACAGACAATCAGCCCCAGCATTTT
TRBJ2-7	.	TRBD2	TRBV27	CASSSGLAPYEQYF	TGTGCCAGCAGTTCGGGACTAGCCCCCTACGAGCAGTACTTC
TRBJ2-1	.	TRBD2	TRBV30	CAWSVLSGGNEQFF	TGTGCCTGGAGTGTACTGTCGGGGGGTAATGAGCAGTTCTTC
TRBJ2-7	.	.	TRBV14	CASSQGPMQYF	TGTGCCAGCAGCCAAGGTCCAATGCAGTACTTC
TRBJ2-7	.	.	TRBV5-1	CASSLTSPYEQYF	TGCGCCAGCAGCTTGACTAGTCCCTACGAGCAGTACTTC
TRBJ1-2	once	.	TRBV4-1	CASSPLTTLHAYYYGYTF	TGCGCCAGCAGCCCGTTGACGACTCTTCATGCTTACTATTATGGCTACACCTTC
TRBJ2-7	.	TRBD1	TRBV2	CASSKPTGGGEQYF	TGTGCCAGCAGCAAGCCCACAGGGGGTGGCGAGCAGTACTTC
TRBJ2-1	.	.	TRBV9	CASSVGAAGAYNEQFF	TGTGCCAGCAGCGTAGGAGCCGCGGGGGCATACAATGAGCAGTTCTTC
TRBJ1-2	.	TRBD1	TRBV9	CASSVGAGGETRLGYTF	TGTGCCAGCAGCGTAGGAGCAGGGGGCGAGACCCGGCTTGGCTACACCTTC
TRBJ1-5	.	TRBD1	TRBV19	CASSMHGTVNQPQHF	TGTGCCAGTAGTATGCACGGGACAGTCAATCAGCCCCAGCATTTT
TRBJ1-5	.	TRBD1	TRBV2	CVPRGRDRVGNQPQHF	TGTGTCCCAAGAGGGCGGGACAGGGTGGGCAATCAGCCCCAGCATTTT
TRBJ2-3	few	TRBD2	TRBV7-9	CASSLQAGGPRDTQYF	TGTGCCAGCAGCTTACAAGCGGGGGGGCCGCGGGATACGCAGTATTTT
TRBJ1-1	few	.	TRBV5-6	CASSLTEAFF	TGTGCCAGCAGCCTCACTGAAGCTTTCTTT
TRBJ2-7	.	.	TRBV10-1	CASSGTAYEQYF	TGCGCCAGCAGTGGGACAGCCTACGAGCAGTACTTC
TRBJ2-3	.	.	TRBV18	CASSPSLAGDTDTQYF	TGTGCCAGCTCACCATCCCTGGCAGGGGATACAGATACGCAGTATTTT
TRBJ2-5	.	.	TRBV28	CATKTATQQYF	TGTGCCACTAAGACAGCCACGCAGCAGTACTTC
TRBJ2-7	few	TRBD1	TRBV6-5	CASSYPRTGGESEQYF	TGTGCCAGCAGTTACCCGAGGACAGGGGGCGAGTCCGAGCAGTACTTC
TRBJ2-3	.	TRBD2	TRBV5-1	CASSLGPSGGYTDTQYF	TGCGCCAGCAGCTTGGGGCCTAGCGGGGGGTACACAGATACGCAGTATTTT
TRBJ2-7	.	TRBD2	TRBV7-7	CASSSGTSGAYEQYF	TGTGCCAGCAGCTCCGGGACTAGCGGAGCCTACGAGCAGTACTTC
TRBJ1-5	.	.	TRBV6-1	CASSEWEQPQHF	TGTGCCAGCAGTGAATGGGAGCAGCCCCAGCATTTT
TRBJ2-1	.	TRBD1	TRBV10-1	CASSRNRGPSNEQFF	TGCGCCAGCAGTAGAAACAGGGGGCCCTCCAATGAGCAGTTCTTC
TRBJ2-7	.	.	TRBV5-6	CASSLAGGAGEQYF	TGTGCCAGCAGCTTGGCTGGGGGGGCGGGTGAGCAGTACTTC
TRBJ1-5	.	TRBD1	TRBV2	CASSPLQQGSNQPQHF	TGTGCCAGCAGCCCATTACAACAGGGGAGCAATCAGCCCCAGCATTTT
TRBJ2-1	.	.	TRBV5-1	CASSLAQGGIEFF	TGCGCCAGCAGCTTGGCTCAGGGGGGTATCGAGTTCTTC
TRBJ2-7	.	TRBD1	TRBV5-6	CASSETGGANYEQYF	TGTGCCAGCAGCGAGACAGGGGGCGCGAACTACGAGCAGTACTTC
TRBJ1-2	.	.	TRBV11-2	CASSLQDKHGYTF	TGTGCCAGCAGCTTACAGGACAAGCATGGCTACACCTTC
TRBJ2-3	.	.	TRBV5-1	CASSLAGGSSTDTQYF	TGCGCCAGCAGCTTGGCAGGGGGGAGTTCCACAGATACGCAGTATTTT
TRBJ1-4	few	.	TRBV18	CASSPSSTNEKLFF	TGTGCCAGCTCACCATCCTCAACTAATGAAAAACTGTTTTTT
TRBJ2-5	.	TRBD1	TRBV12-5	CASGLEGAGETQYF	TGTGCTAGTGGTTTGGAGGGGGCGGGAGAGACCCAGTACTTC
TRBJ1-1	.	TRBD1	TRBV6-1	CASRALQGARTEAFF	TGTGCCAGCAGGGCTTTACAGGGGGCGAGAACTGAAGCTTTCTTT
TRBJ1-1	.	.	TRBV6-1	CATADRVPTTEAFF	TGTGCCACGGCGGACAGAGTACCGACCACTGAAGCTTTCTTT
TRBJ2-4	.	TRBD1	TRBV5-6	CASSLPSDRVKDIQYF	TGTGCCAGCAGCTTGCCCTCGGACAGGGTAAAGGACATTCAGTACTTC
TRBJ2-7	.	TRBD1	TRBV6-5	CASSYDGTGSYEQYF	TGTGCCAGCAGTTACGATGGGACAGGGTCCTACGAGCAGTACTTC
TRBJ1-1	few	.	TRBV6-5	CASSYSGRGAFF	TGTGCCAGCAGTTACTCGGGCCGGGGGGCTTTCTTT
TRBJ2-1	.	TRBD2	TRBV19	CASSMRTSGGVGSYNEQFF	TGTGCCAGTAGTATGCGGACTAGCGGGGGGGTCGGATCCTACAATGAGCAGTTCTTC
TRBJ2-3	few	.	TRBV2	CASKFRTDTQYF	TGTGCCAGCAAATTCCGGACAGATACGCAGTATTTT
TRBJ2-2	.	.	TRBV6-4	CASSDSDGGRPGELFF	TGTGCCAGCAGTGACTCAGACGGGGGGCGACCCGGGGAGCTGTTTTTT
TRBJ2-2	.	TRBD2	TRBV28	CASRVGLAGVGTGELFF	TGTGCCAGCAGGGTCGGACTAGCGGGAGTCGGCACCGGGGAGCTGTTTTTT
TRBJ2-6	.	.	TRBV19	CASRPSGHFLGGANVLTF	TGTGCCAGTAGACCGTCGGGACACTTTTTGGGTGGGGCCAACGTCCTGACTTTC
TRBJ2-1	.	TRBD2	TRBV19	CASSIVRESYNEQFF	TGTGCCAGTAGTATTGTGCGGGAGAGCTACAATGAGCAGTTCTTC
TRBJ2-7	.	TRBD1	TRBV5-1	CASRLGGQGLDSYEQYF	TGCGCCAGCCGCCTGGGGGGACAGGGTTTGGACTCCTACGAGCAGTACTTC
TRBJ2-3	.	.	TRBV2	CASSGGGANTQYF	TGTGCCAGCAGTGGGGGGGGCGCTAATACGCAGTATTTT
TRBJ2-7	.	TRBD1	TRBV28	CASSTTGTGDSYEQYF	TGTGCCAGCAGTACTACCGGGACAGGGGACTCCTACGAGCAGTACTTC
TRBJ2-7	.	TRBD1	TRBV5-8	CASSLDRGQSYEQYF	TGTGCCAGCAGCCTAGACAGGGGGCAATCCTACGAGCAGTACTTC
TRBJ2-7	.	.	TRBV28	CASSLTRRRYF	TGTGCCAGCAGTTTGACGCGGAGGAGGTACTTC
TRBJ2-3	.	.	TRBV7-8	CASSFDSRTDTQYF	TGTGCCAGCAGCTTCGATAGCCGCACAGATACGCAGTATTTT
TRBJ2-5	.	.	TRBV7-6	CASRLGMRETQYF	TGTGCCAGCAGATTAGGGATGCGGGAGACCCAGTACTTC
TRBJ1-1	.	.	TRBV6-5	CASSFPPGEAFF	TGTGCCAGCAGTTTTCCCCCAGGGGAAGCTTTCTTT
TRBJ2-5	.	TRBD1	TRBV6-5	CASSLQGAPETQYF	TGTGCCAGCAGTTTACAGGGGGCTCCAGAGACCCAGTACTTC
TRBJ2-1	.	TRBD2	TRBV28	CASSLSGLAGLHSGNEQFF	TGTGCCAGCAGTTTATCCGGACTAGCGGGACTACATTCGGGCAATGAGCAGTTCTTC
TRBJ2-1	few	TRBD1	TRBV27	CASRLGTGPGNEQFF	TGTGCCAGTCGTCTCGGGACAGGGCCTGGCAATGAGCAGTTCTTC
TRBJ2-2	.	TRBD1	TRBV27	CASRTGDTGELFF	TGTGCCAGCAGGACAGGGGACACCGGGGAGCTGTTTTTT